Below, 17 T cell receptor beta chains from the same sample are listed, as sequenced in a study of T cells after yellow fever vaccination. TCRdb re-called the 5' RACE reads with MiXCR, one entry per CDR3 protein. Of about 47,000 distinct CDR3 sequences in the sample, roughly 7.5% were seen once. The sample consisted of CD8+ T cells sorted from PBMCs, taken less than 16 days after the first yellow fever vaccination. All receptors derive from a young man who received the YFV17D yellow fever vaccine.

This clonotype appeared many times. The CDR3: CASSFGDHYEQYF. The DNA of the CDR3 is TGTGCCAGCAGCTTCGGAGACCACTACGAGCAGTACTTC. The chain uses TRBV7-9 and TRBJ2-7; unclear D gene. CDR1 is SEHNR, CDR2 FQNEAQ, per germline (reference sequence). Trimming stripped 3 bases from V and 3 bases from J, with 9 bases between. The CDR3 has 13 residues. The variable domain in full, with the rest retrieved from reference TRBV7-9 and TRBJ2-7, is DTGVSQNPRHKITKRGQNVTFRCDPISEHNRLYWYRQTLGQGPEFLTYFQNEAQLEKSRLLSDRFSAERPKGSFSTLEIQRTEQGDSAMYLCASSFGDHYEQYFGPGTRLTVT.

This clonotype has just a few counts. This chain joins TRBV6-2 or TRBV6-3 and TRBJ2-1; 8 nucleotides align to TRBD1. The V gene's germline CDR1 is MNHEY and CDR2 SVGEGT. V dropped 5 bases and J dropped 3; count of bases not matched to a gene: 3. The CDR3 contains 14 residues. CDR3 coding DNA: TGTGCCAGCAGTCGAGGGACAGGCTACAATGAGCAGTTCTTC. Its translation is CASSRGTGYNEQFF.

This clonotype was recorded at least ten times. V gene TRBV29-1 combines with J gene TRBJ2-5, with a tentative D call TRBD1 (6 bases). Germline CDR1 is SQVTM and CDR2 is ANQGSEA. The germline V and J ends were trimmed by 0 bases and 5 bases, with 10 bases remaining between them. The CDR3 runs to 13 residues. The CDR3, as DNA: TGCAGCGTTGAAGAGGAGAGGGGGGAGACCCAGTACTTC. Translating it yields CSVEEERGETQYF.

This clonotype was seen repeatedly, ten times or more. At one end, the junction sequence differs from germline, possibly due to a read error. The chain recombines TRBV4-1 with TRBJ1-1; 9 bases are a match to TRBD1. Germline V CDR1 and CDR2: MGHRA, YSYEKL. This CDR3 contains 16 residues. The CDR3 protein is CASSQGLQGANTEAFF. Written as DNA, the CDR3 is TGCGCCAGCAGTCAAGGCTTACAGGGGGCGAACACTGAAGCTTTCTTT.

This clonotype was found a few times. The CDR3 DNA follows: TGTGCCTGGAGCGGGACTCCTTACTGGGAGCAGTACTTC. Its protein product is CAWSGTPYWEQYF. The chain couples TRBV30 to TRBJ2-7; D might be TRBD2 (6 bases). Trimming stripped 3 bases from V and 7 bases from J, with 16 bases between. The CDR3 is 13 residues long. Germline V CDR1 and CDR2: GTSNPN, SVGIG (reference sequence).

This clonotype showed up many times. The V gene is TRBV29-1, the J gene TRBJ2-7; possibly TRBD1 or TRBD2 for D (5 bases each). Looked up from germline, CDR1 is SQVTM and CDR2 is ANQGSEA. With 2 bases removed from V and 2 bases from J, the gap between germline ends came to 19 bases. This CDR3 comprises 16 residues. CDR3 amino acids: CSVESEDLRGAYEQYF. The CDR3 DNA follows: TGCAGCGTTGAATCAGAAGACCTCCGGGGCGCCTACGAGCAGTACTTC.

This clonotype came up many times. CDR3 bases: TGTGCCAGCTCCCCCTTAATTACGAGCTCCTACAATGAGCAGTTCTTC. This sequence encodes CASSPLITSSYNEQFF. The V and J genes are TRBV27 and TRBJ2-1; D uncertain. Trimming removed 8 bases from V and 0 bases from J, with 17 bases in between. The CDR3 loop spans 16 amino acids. Germline V gives CDR1 MNHEY, CDR2 SMNVEV (reference sequence).

This clonotype was detected ten times or more. The chain is built from TRBV7-9 and TRBJ2-2, with D perhaps matching TRBD1 (6 bases). There are 15 residues in the CDR3. Germline-derived CDR1 and CDR2 are SEHNR and FQNEAQ (reference sequence). The V end lost 5 bases, the J end lost 3 bases, and 13 bases lay between the germline ends. The CDR3 sequence is CASSPWDTYTGELFF. DNA for the CDR3: TGTGCCAGCAGCCCATGGGACACTTACACCGGGGAGCTGTTTTTT. Together with reference TRBV7-9 and TRBJ2-2, the CDR3 gives the full variable domain: DTGVSQNPRHKITKRGQNVTFRCDPISEHNRLYWYRQTLGQGPEFLTYFQNEAQLEKSRLLSDRFSAERPKGSFSTLEIQRTEQGDSAMYLCASSPWDTYTGELFFGEGSRLTVL.

Many counts were recorded for this clonotype. V and J are TRBV6-5 and TRBJ1-5; D is unresolved. CDR3 length equals 14 residues. V gave up 0 bases and J gave up 4 bases, with 7 bases separating them. In germline, CDR1 is MNHEY, CDR2 SVGAGI. CDR3 loop: CASSYSTGNQPQHF. As DNA, the CDR3 is TGTGCCAGCAGTTACTCAACGGGGAATCAGCCCCAGCATTTT.

The V gene is TRBV15, the J gene TRBJ1-1; no clear D gene. Germline CDR1 and CDR2: LNHNV and YYDKDF (reference sequence). Trimming left V 0 bases short and J 0 bases short, with 5 bases between. This CDR3 comprises 14 residues. CDR3 DNA: TGTGCCACCAGCAGAGATACCATGAACACTGAAGCTTTCTTT. This gives the protein CATSRDTMNTEAFF.

The chain uses TRBV4-1 and TRBJ2-1; TRBD2 matches 14 bases. Losses at the gene ends were 4 bases for V and 7 bases for J; bases not matched to a gene: 3. The germline gives CDR1 MGHRA, CDR2 YSYEKL. There are 15 residues in the CDR3. The CDR3 DNA is TGCGCCAGCAGCCGAGGACTAGCGGGGGGTAATGAGCAGTTCTTC. Amino acid sequence: CASSRGLAGGNEQFF.

This clonotype was observed many times. The V and J genes are TRBV10-3 and TRBJ2-3; no reliable D call. The length of the CDR3 is 13 residues. Germline CDR1 is ENHRY and CDR2 is SYGVKD. Trimming took 10 bases from V and 3 from J, leaving 14 bases between them. The CDR3 here is CATLGKPTDTQYF. The DNA of the CDR3 is TGTGCCACCCTGGGCAAGCCTACAGATACGCAGTATTTT.

This CDR3 reads CASSPRQGAYEQYF. As DNA, the CDR3 is TGCGCCAGCAGTCCCCGACAGGGGGCCTACGAGCAGTACTTC. The chain is built from TRBV5-1 and TRBJ2-7; 9 bases are shared with TRBD1. The ends lost 5 bases at V and 2 bases at J; junction bases unmatched: 5. Germline CDR1 and CDR2: SGHRS and YFSETQ. The CDR3 has 14 residues.

This clonotype came up many times. This sequence joins TRBV19 and TRBJ2-3; D remains unclear. The CDR3 loop spans 12 amino acids. Trimming removed 7 bases from V and 2 bases from J, with 7 bases in between. In germline, CDR1 is LNHDA, CDR2 SQIVND (reference sequence). The CDR3 sequence: CASTDFTDTQYF. The DNA for the CDR3 is TGTGCCAGTACCGACTTCACAGATACGCAGTATTTT. Looking up the rest from reference TRBV19 and TRBJ2-3 gives the full variable domain: DGGITQSPKYLFRKEGQNVTLSCEQNLNHDAMYWYRQDPGQGLRLIYYSQIVNDFQKGDIAEGYSVSREKKESFPLTVTSAQKNPTAFYLCASTDFTDTQYFGPGTRLTVL.

J is TRBJ2-6 and V is TRBV4-1; maybe TRBD2 (6 bases). The CDR3 loop spans 20 amino acids. The V and J ends lost 0 bases and 5 bases respectively, with 23 bases between them. Germline V lookup: CDR1 MGHRA, CDR2 YSYEKL. The CDR3 loop is CASSQDPSGVSGWRANVLTF. DNA for the CDR3: TGCGCCAGCAGCCAAGATCCCTCGGGGGTCTCTGGGTGGAGGGCCAACGTCCTGACTTTC.

At least ten counts were recorded for this clonotype. The gene calls are TRBV7-2 and TRBJ2-5; maybe TRBD2 (5 bases). Germline V gives CDR1 SGHTA, CDR2 FQGNSA. The CDR3 runs to 14 residues. Trimming cost V 4 bases and J 3 bases, with 12 bases left between them. The CDR3 DNA is TGTGCCAGCAGCTCATGGGGAGCGGAAGAGACCCAGTACTTC. It specifies CASSSWGAEETQYF.

This clonotype was detected many times. J is TRBJ2-2 and V is TRBV4-3, with 10 bases matching TRBD1. Germline CDR1 reads LGHNA; CDR2 reads YSLEER. Trimming at V came to 3 bases and at J to 1 base, leaving 2 bases not matched to a gene. The CDR3 runs to 16 residues. This CDR3 is CASSHGTGENTGELFF. As DNA, the CDR3 is TGCGCCAGCAGCCACGGGACAGGGGAGAACACCGGGGAGCTGTTTTTT.